The 4 T cell receptor beta chains listed next were all sequenced from one sample in a study of CD8+CD57+ T cells in acquired aplastic anemia. Genomic DNA templated the TCR beta VDJ and CDR3 profiling. TCRdb itself ran the reads through MiXCR, one entry per CDR3 protein. Seen here are about 190,000 distinct CDR3 sequences, 40% to 50% observed once, and the top ten hold around a tenth. All sequencing subjects had displayed CD8+CD57+ cell expansion on flow cytometry. Sequenced sample: sorted CD4+, CD8+, or CD8+CD57+ T cells (not recorded which) from PBMCs. These receptors all come from a human donor with aplastic anemia.

Many counts were recorded for this clonotype. This chain connects TRBV20-1 to TRBJ1-2, with a possible D match to TRBD1 (5 bases). The germline gives CDR1 DFQATT, CDR2 SNEGSKA (reference sequence). This CDR3 has 13 residues. Trimming cost V 0 bases and J 7 bases, with 12 bases left between them. CDR3 sequence reads: CSARDMGPRGYTF. The DNA of the CDR3 is TGCAGTGCTAGAGATATGGGACCGCGTGGCTACACCTTC.

This clonotype was seen at least ten times. The J gene is TRBJ1-2, the V gene TRBV7-9, with 10 positions matching TRBD1. Germline V gives CDR1 SEHNR, CDR2 FQNEAQ (reference sequence). The length of the CDR3 is 15 residues. Trimming at V came to 7 bases and at J to 4 bases, leaving 9 bases not matched to a gene. This chain's CDR3 is CASTYWDRGSYGYTF. In DNA, the CDR3 is TGTGCCAGCACCTACTGGGACAGGGGAAGCTATGGCTACACCTTC.

This clonotype appeared many times. The rearrangement links TRBV7-2 to TRBJ1-1; tentatively, D is TRBD1 (5 bases). Germline V CDR1 and CDR2: SGHTA, FQGNSA. V shed 4 bases and J shed 4 bases, with 16 bases lying between them. This CDR3 contains 15 residues. The CDR3 sequence is CASSSRVGWGTEAFF. CDR3 DNA: TGTGCCAGCAGCTCCAGGGTAGGATGGGGCACTGAAGCTTTCTTT.

The chain joins TRBV9 to TRBJ1-4; 7 nucleotides align to TRBD1. The CDR3 has 16 amino acids. Trimming at V came to 4 bases and at J to 2 bases, leaving 8 bases not matched to a gene. Germline V gene lookup returns CDR1 SGDLS and CDR2 YYNGEE. CDR3 amino acids: CASSPRDRATNEKLFF. CDR3 nucleotides: TGTGCCAGCAGCCCCCGCGACAGGGCGACTAATGAAAAACTGTTTTTT.